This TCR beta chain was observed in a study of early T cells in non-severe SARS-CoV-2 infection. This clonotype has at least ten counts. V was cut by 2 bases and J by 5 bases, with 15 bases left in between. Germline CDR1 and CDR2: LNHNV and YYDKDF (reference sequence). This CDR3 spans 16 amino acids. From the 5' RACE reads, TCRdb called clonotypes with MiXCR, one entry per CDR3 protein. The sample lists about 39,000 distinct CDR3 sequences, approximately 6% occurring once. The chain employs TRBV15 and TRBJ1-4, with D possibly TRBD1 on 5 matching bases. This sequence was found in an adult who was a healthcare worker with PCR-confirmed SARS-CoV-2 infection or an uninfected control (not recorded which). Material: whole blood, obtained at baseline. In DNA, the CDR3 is TGTGCCACCAGCAGACCGCCTTGGGACGGGAATGAAAAACTGTTTTTT. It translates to CATSRPPWDGNEKLFF.